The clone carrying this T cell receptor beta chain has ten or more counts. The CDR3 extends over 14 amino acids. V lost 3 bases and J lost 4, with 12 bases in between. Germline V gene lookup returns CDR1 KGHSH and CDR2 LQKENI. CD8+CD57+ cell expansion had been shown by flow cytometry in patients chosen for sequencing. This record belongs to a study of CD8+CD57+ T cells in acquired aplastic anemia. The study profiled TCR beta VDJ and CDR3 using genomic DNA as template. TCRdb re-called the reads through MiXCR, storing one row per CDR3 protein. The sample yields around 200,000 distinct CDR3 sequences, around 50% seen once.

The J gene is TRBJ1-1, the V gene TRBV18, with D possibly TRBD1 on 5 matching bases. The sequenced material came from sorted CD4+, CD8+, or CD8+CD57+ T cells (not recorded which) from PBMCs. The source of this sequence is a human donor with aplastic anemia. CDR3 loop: CASSPARESTEAFF. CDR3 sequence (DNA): TGTGCCAGCTCACCGGCCAGGGAGAGCACTGAAGCTTTCTTT.